The 11 T cell receptor beta chains below come from one sample, sequenced in a study of glioma-infiltrating T cells after dendritic cell vaccination (dated by TCRdb to 2016 to 2017). Library creation used the immunoSEQ multiplex PCR assay. The source is immuneACCESS, and TCRdb retained only in-frame sequences with V and J called. Part of the clones is not carried over; for the studies checked, unresolved V genes explain less than half of this, and the remainder is unexplained. This sample gives 80,000 to 100,000 clones in total; 79% of them show up just once. The ten top clones hold around 6% of the sample. Sequences were derived from blood, sampled before dendritic cell vaccination. These TCRs come from a human donor with glioblastoma.

This chain connects TRBV2 to TRBJ2-7; D gene uncertain. There are 14 residues in the CDR3. CDR1 is SNHLY and CDR2 is FYNNEI in the germline V gene. With 1 base removed from V and 3 bases from J, the gap between germline ends came to 10 bases. The CDR3 DNA sequence: TGTGCCAGCAGTGAAGGGCCTTACCTCTACGAGCAGTACTTC. Its translation: CASSEGPYLYEQYF.

CDR3 sequence: CATTRGVQPQHF. The CDR3 coding sequence is TGTGCCACGACCAGGGGGGTTCAGCCCCAGCATTTT. The chain has TRBV28 and TRBJ1-5; 7 bases line up with TRBD1. The CDR3 loop spans 12 amino acids. With 10 bases clipped from V and 6 bases from J, the junction kept 6 bases outside the gene matches. Germline-derived CDR1 and CDR2 are MDHEN and SYDVKM.

The chain employs TRBV10-3 and TRBJ2-1; 7 nucleotides line up with TRBD1. The CDR3 extends over 16 amino acids. Germline CDR1 and CDR2: ENHRY and SYGVKD. Trimming cost V 7 bases and J 4 bases; bases outside gene matches: 13. The CDR3 is CAINNADRQGYNEQFF. DNA for the CDR3: TGTGCCATCAACAATGCGGACAGACAGGGTTACAATGAGCAGTTCTTC.

The chain employs TRBV18 and TRBJ2-6; 12 bases align to TRBD1. Germline assignment: CDR1 KGHSH and CDR2 LQKENI. This CDR3 spans 19 amino acids. With 4 bases clipped from V and 4 bases from J, the junction kept 11 bases outside the gene matches. Written as DNA, the CDR3 is TGTGCCAGCTCACGACTACCGGGACAGGGGGCGGGAGGGGCCAACGTCCTGACTTTC. Translated, it gives CASSRLPGQGAGGANVLTF. Using reference TRBV18 and TRBJ2-6 for the parts outside the CDR3, the full variable domain is NAGVMQNPRHLVRRRGQEARLRCSPMKGHSHVYWYRQLPEEGLKFMVYLQKENIIDESGMPKERFSAEFPKEGPSILRIQQVVRGDSAAYFCASSRLPGQGAGGANVLTFGAGSRLTVL.

The chain has TRBV2 and TRBJ2-1; 8 positions match TRBD1. Germline lookup yields CDR1 SNHLY and CDR2 FYNNEI. This CDR3 region has 13 residues. The V gene end was trimmed by 4 bases and the J gene end by 15 bases; junction bases not matched to a gene: 11. CDR3 bases: TGTGCCAGCAGTGCTGCGGACAGGGCCTCCCCGTTCTTC. Protein sequence: CASSAADRASPFF.

This clone was observed a handful of times. The chain has TRBV5-5 and TRBJ1-1, with 9 bases that match TRBD1. V was clipped by 3 bases and J by 6 bases; unmatched bases: 12. Per germline, CDR1 SGHKS and CDR2 YYEKEE (reference sequence). The CDR3 consists of 16 residues. The CDR3 loop reads CASSSQGAVGFAEAFF. In DNA, the CDR3 is TGTGCCAGCAGCTCACAGGGGGCAGTGGGATTCGCTGAAGCTTTCTTT.

This clone was observed a single time. The genes are TRBV10-2 and TRBJ1-4; 7 positions match TRBD1. This CDR3 spans 14 amino acids. Germline-derived CDR1 and CDR2 are WSHSY and SAAADI. Losses at the gene ends were 6 bases for V and 5 bases for J; bases not matched to a gene: 6. The CDR3 nucleotides are TGCGCCAGCAGCGACAGGGTGCCGAATGAAAAACTGTTTTTT. This sequence encodes CASSDRVPNEKLFF.

This clone was counted once. The CDR3 loop is CASSPGKPSAQYF. In DNA form, the CDR3 reads TGTGCCAGCAGCCCCGGGAAGCCCAGCGCCCAGTACTTC. J is TRBJ2-5 and V is TRBV5-6; TRBD2 is a possible D gene (5 bases). Germline V gene lookup returns CDR1 SGHDT and CDR2 YYEEEE. The CDR3 is 13 residues long. The V end lost 4 bases, the J end lost 9 bases, and 16 bases lay between the germline ends.

The chain is built from TRBV7-9 and TRBJ2-1; 8 bases agree with TRBD1. Per germline, CDR1 SEHNR and CDR2 FQNEAQ (reference sequence). This CDR3 has 15 residues. The V segment lost 3 bases and the J segment 8 bases; nucleotides outside the gene matches: 9. CDR3 bases: TGTGCCAGCAGCTTTATTTCAGGGGGCGCGCATGAGCAGTTCTTC. This gives the protein CASSFISGGAHEQFF.

V is TRBV2 and J is TRBJ2-6, with D tentatively TRBD1 (5 bases). The CDR3 totals 15 residues. The germline gives CDR1 SNHLY, CDR2 FYNNEI. The V and J ends lost 4 bases and 0 bases respectively, with 7 bases between them. CDR3 sequence (DNA): TGTGCCAGCAGTGGACAGAGCTCTGGGGCCAACGTCCTGACTTTC. Its translation: CASSGQSSGANVLTF.

This chain links TRBV2 with TRBJ2-3, with D possibly matching TRBD1 (6 bases). The V end was cut by 9 bases, the J end by 2 bases, with 12 bases between. Germline values: CDR1 SNHLY, CDR2 FYNNEI. This CDR3 is built from 13 residues. The CDR3 bases are TGTGCCAGTAGGGGGACCCTCACAGATACGCAGTATTTT. It yields the protein CASRGTLTDTQYF.